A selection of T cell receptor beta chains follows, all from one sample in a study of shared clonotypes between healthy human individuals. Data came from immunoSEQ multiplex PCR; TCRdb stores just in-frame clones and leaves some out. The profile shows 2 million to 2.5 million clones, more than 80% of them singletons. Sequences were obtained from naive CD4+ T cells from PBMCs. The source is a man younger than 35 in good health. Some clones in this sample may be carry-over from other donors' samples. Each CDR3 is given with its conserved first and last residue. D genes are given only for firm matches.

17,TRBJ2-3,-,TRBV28,TGTGCCAGCAGTTTAGCCTTAGGGGCGGGCGTCGGGGGTACGCAGTATTTT,CASSLALGAGVGGTQYF
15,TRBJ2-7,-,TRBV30,TGTGCCTGGAGTGGGTTCGACCAGTGGGCTGCCGAGCAGTACTTC,CAWSGFDQWAAEQYF
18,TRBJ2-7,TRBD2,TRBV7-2,TGTGCCAGCAGCTTCGCTCCCACTAGCGGGAGCGGGTCCTACGAGCAGTACTTC,CASSFAPTSGSGSYEQYF
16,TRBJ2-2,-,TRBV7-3,TGTGCCAGCAGCTTAAGGACCCGGGAGAACACCGGGGAGCTGTTTTTT,CASSLRTRENTGELFF
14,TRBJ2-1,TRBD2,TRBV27,TGTGCCAGCAGTTTACTAGCGGGAGGCAATGAGCAGTTCTTC,CASSLLAGGNEQFF
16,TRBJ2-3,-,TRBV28,TGTGCCAGCAGTATAAGGGGGGGAGGCCGCACAGATACGCAGTATTTT,CASSIRGGGRTDTQYF
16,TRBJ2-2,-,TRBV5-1,TGCGCCAGCAGCTTGGTCTTTCCCTCAAACACCGGGGAGCTGTTTTTT,CASSLVFPSNTGELFF
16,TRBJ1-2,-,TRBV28,TGTGCCAGCAGTGTGACCGGAGATATGATTAACTATGGCTACACCTTC,CASSVTGDMINYGYTF
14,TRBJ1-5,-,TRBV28,TGTGCCAGCAGTTTATGGGGCCAGGGACAGCCCCAGCATTTT,CASSLWGQGQPQHF
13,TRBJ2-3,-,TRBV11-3,TGTGCCAGCAGCTTAACGGGCACAGATACGCAGTATTTT,CASSLTGTDTQYF
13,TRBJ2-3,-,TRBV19,TGTGCCAGTAGTCGTTTGAGCACAGATACGCAGTATTTT,CASSRLSTDTQYF
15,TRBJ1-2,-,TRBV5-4,TGTGCCAGCAGCCTCCCCGGCGGGGGTAACTATGGCTACACCTTC,CASSLPGGGNYGYTF
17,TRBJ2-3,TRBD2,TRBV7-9,TGTGCCAGCAGCTTTGGGAGCGGGAGGACGAGGACAGATACGCAGTATTTT,CASSFGSGRTRTDTQYF
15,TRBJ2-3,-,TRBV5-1,TGCGCCAGCAGCTTAGGGAGCGGTGTGGTCGATACGCAGTATTTT,CASSLGSGVVDTQYF
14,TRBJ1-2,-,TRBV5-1,TGCGCCAGCAGCTTGGCCGGGTCAGCCCATGGCTACACCTTC,CASSLAGSAHGYTF
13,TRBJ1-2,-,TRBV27,TGTGCCAGCAGTTATTCGCAGGGGAATGGCTACACCTTC,CASSYSQGNGYTF
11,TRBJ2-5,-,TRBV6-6,TGTGCCAGCAGCCTCCAAGAGACCCAGTACTTC,CASSLQETQYF
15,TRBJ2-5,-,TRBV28,TGTGCCAGCAGTTTACCCGGACAGAACCAAGAGACCCAGTACTTC,CASSLPGQNQETQYF
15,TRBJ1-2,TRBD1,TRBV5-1,TGCGCCAGCAGCACAGGCGGGACAGGGGACTATGGCTACACCTTC,CASSTGGTGDYGYTF
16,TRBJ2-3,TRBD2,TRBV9,TGTGCCAGCAGCCCGCGGAGGACTAGCGGCACAGATACGCAGTATTTT,CASSPRRTSGTDTQYF
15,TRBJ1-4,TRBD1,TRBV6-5,TGTGCCAGCAGGACAGGGACAAATACCAATGAAAAACTGTTTTTT,CASRTGTNTNEKLFF
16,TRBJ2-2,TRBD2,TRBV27,TGTGCCAGCAGTCAATGGACTAGCGCAGGCACCGGGGAGCTGTTTTTT,CASSQWTSAGTGELFF
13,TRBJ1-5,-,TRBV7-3,TGTGCCAGCAGCCCAGCCCGGCGACAGCCCCAGCATTTT,CASSPARRQPQHF
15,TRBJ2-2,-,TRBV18,TGTGCCAGCTCACCATACCAGGGGAACACCGGGGAGCTGTTTTTT,CASSPYQGNTGELFF
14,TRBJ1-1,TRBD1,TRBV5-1,TGCGCCAGCAGCTCAGGACAGGGTACGGCTGAAGCTTTCTTT,CASSSGQGTAEAFF
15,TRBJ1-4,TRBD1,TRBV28,TGTGCCAGCAGTCCCGGGACAGGGAACAATGAAAAACTGTTTTTT,CASSPGTGNNEKLFF
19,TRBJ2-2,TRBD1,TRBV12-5,TGTGCTAGTGGTTTGGGAAAATGGGACAGGGGGAATTTCGCCGGGGAGCTGTTTTTT,CASGLGKWDRGNFAGELFF
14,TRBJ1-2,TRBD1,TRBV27,TGTGCCAGCAGAAGTATGGGACAGGCGGATGGCTACACCTTC,CASRSMGQADGYTF
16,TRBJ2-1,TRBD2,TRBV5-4,TGTGCCAGCAGCTTTCGACTAGCGGGGACCCCCAATGAGCAGTTCTTC,CASSFRLAGTPNEQFF